The rows below give T cell receptor beta chains drawn from one sample of a study of long-term antiretroviral therapy in people with HIV. Method: immunoSEQ multiplex PCR; TCRdb's copy keeps in-frame clones and lacks some. The data show tens of thousands of clones, with roughly 78% seen just once and roughly 5.2% held by the top ten. Sequencing used unsorted PBMCs, obtained 3.4 years after starting antiretroviral therapy. The source is a man aged 25 to 40 with HIV. The CDR3 runs from the conserved cysteine through the conserved F or W. The D gene is left open where the match is weak. Expanded clones are given a class, and other clones once, few, many or no size at all.

J gene | clone size | D gene | V gene | CDR3 protein | CDR3 DNA
TRBJ2-3 | - | - | TRBV7-9 | CASSLVQGYGVDTQYF | TGTGCCAGCAGCTTAGTCCAGGGTTACGGCGTAGATACGCAGTATTTT
TRBJ2-1 | - | - | TRBV2 | CASSEASGGDNEQFF | TGTGCCAGCAGTGAAGCATCAGGAGGCGACAATGAGCAGTTCTTC
TRBJ2-3 | once | TRBD2 | TRBV15 | CATSTASLAGVDTQYF | TGTGCCACCAGTACAGCGAGTCTAGCGGGAGTAGATACGCAGTATTTT
TRBJ2-1 | once | TRBD2 | TRBV5-4 | CASSLGGAGSSYNEQFF | TGTGCCAGCAGCTTGGGCGGAGCGGGGAGCTCCTACAATGAGCAGTTCTTC
TRBJ2-7 | - | TRBD1 | TRBV5-6 | CASSQGQGLQYF | TGTGCCAGCAGCCAGGGACAGGGTCTGCAGTACTTC
TRBJ2-5 | - | - | TRBV11-1 | CASSLAGETQYF | TGTGCCAGCAGCTTGGCTGGAGAGACCCAGTACTTC
TRBJ2-7 | - | - | TRBV7-8 | CASSLATSYEQYF | TGTGCCAGCAGCTTAGCGACTTCCTACGAGCAGTACTTC
TRBJ1-1 | few | - | TRBV7-8 | CASSLEGNTEAFF | TGTGCCAGCAGCTTAGAGGGCAACACTGAAGCTTTCTTT
TRBJ1-2 | - | - | TRBV4-1 | CASSQDQLGARNYGYTF | TGCGCCAGCAGCCAAGATCAACTGGGGGCGCGGAACTATGGCTACACCTTC
TRBJ2-7 | - | - | TRBV9 | CASSATDTGNYEQYF | TGTGCCAGCAGCGCGACCGACACGGGGAACTACGAGCAGTACTTC
TRBJ2-7 | - | - | TRBV4-1 | CASSQALDSYEQYF | TGCGCCAGCAGCCAAGCTCTAGACTCCTACGAGCAGTACTTC
TRBJ2-1 | - | TRBD2 | TRBV19 | CASSIALAGVREQFF | TGTGCCAGTAGTATCGCGCTAGCGGGAGTGCGGGAGCAGTTCTTC
TRBJ2-2 | - | TRBD2 | TRBV7-2 | CASSLIRGRASGELFF | TGTGCCAGCAGCTTAATCCGCGGGAGGGCCTCCGGGGAGCTGTTTTTT
TRBJ2-2 | - | TRBD1 | TRBV28 | CASSETGDFSGELFF | TGTGCCAGCAGTGAGACAGGGGATTTTTCCGGGGAGCTGTTTTTT
TRBJ1-2 | few | TRBD1 | TRBV5-5 | CASSPAGTVNYGYTF | TGTGCCAGCAGCCCGGCGGGGACAGTTAACTATGGCTACACCTTC
TRBJ2-7 | - | - | TRBV10-3 | CAISGGYEQYF | TGTGCCATCAGTGGGGGGTACGAGCAGTACTTC
TRBJ1-5 | few | - | TRBV5-8 | CASSLEGTSNQPQHF | TGTGCCAGCAGCTTGGAGGGGACCAGCAATCAGCCCCAGCATTTT
TRBJ1-5 | - | - | TRBV2 | CASGDQPQHF | TGTGCCAGCGGGGATCAGCCCCAGCATTTT
TRBJ1-1 | - | - | TRBV27 | CASSPGHLTEAFF | TGTGCCAGCAGTCCTGGACACCTCACTGAAGCTTTCTTT
TRBJ1-1 | once | - | TRBV5-6 | CASSLGRQRRMNTEAFF | TGTGCCAGCAGCTTGGGGAGACAGCGAAGAATGAACACTGAAGCTTTCTTT
TRBJ2-1 | - | - | TRBV6-5 | CASSLDPYNEQFF | TGTGCCAGCAGCCTGGATCCATACAATGAGCAGTTCTTC
TRBJ1-3 | - | - | TRBV5-6 | CASSLTGRTGNTIYF | TGTGCCAGCAGCTTGACAGGGCGCACTGGAAACACCATATATTTT
TRBJ2-7 | - | TRBD1 | TRBV5-1 | CASSRDGTGLGEQYF | TGCGCCAGCAGCCGGGATGGGACAGGTCTCGGCGAGCAGTACTTC
TRBJ2-7 | - | - | TRBV5-1 | CASSLALGGDEQYF | TGCGCCAGCAGCTTGGCCCTGGGCGGCGACGAGCAGTACTTC
TRBJ1-1 | - | TRBD1 | TRBV30 | CAWTRLGTGGYVDTEAFF | TGTGCCTGGACCCGATTGGGGACAGGGGGATATGTAGACACTGAAGCTTTCTTT
TRBJ1-1 | - | - | TRBV7-2 | CASSLIIGEAFF | TGTGCCAGCAGCTTGATAATCGGTGAAGCTTTCTTT
TRBJ1-2 | - | - | TRBV7-9 | CASSLALTADYGYTF | TGTGCCAGCAGCTTAGCCCTAACAGCGGACTATGGCTACACCTTC
TRBJ2-7 | - | - | TRBV11-2 | CASLGSGSPYEQYF | TGTGCCAGTCTAGGGTCAGGGTCCCCCTACGAGCAGTACTTC
TRBJ1-1 | - | - | TRBV5-4 | CASSQETNTEAFF | TGTGCCAGCAGCCAAGAAACGAACACTGAAGCTTTCTTT
TRBJ2-2 | - | TRBD1 | TRBV5-1 | CASSLDLTGDTGELFF | TGCGCCAGCAGCTTGGACTTGACAGGGGACACCGGGGAGCTGTTTTTT
TRBJ2-7 | - | - | TRBV6-1 | CASSARSGAYEQYF | TGTGCCAGCAGTGCACGAAGCGGTGCCTACGAGCAGTACTTC
TRBJ2-7 | - | TRBD2 | TRBV27 | CASQGGSGASYEQYF | TGTGCCAGTCAGGGAGGGAGCGGGGCCTCCTACGAGCAGTACTTC
TRBJ2-1 | - | - | TRBV7-2 | CASSLFTGASLFF | TGTGCCAGCAGCTTATTTACCGGGGCTAGCCTGTTCTTC
TRBJ2-2 | - | - | TRBV5-4 | CASSSEIGPGELFF | TGTGCCAGCAGCTCGGAGATAGGCCCCGGGGAGCTGTTTTTT
TRBJ2-7 | - | - | TRBV9 | CASSTDDYEQYF | TGTGCCAGCAGCACGGACGACTACGAGCAGTACTTC
TRBJ2-7 | - | TRBD2 | TRBV5-4 | CASSQEGTSGSYEQYF | TGCGCCAGCAGCCAAGAAGGGACTAGCGGCTCCTACGAGCAGTACTTC
TRBJ2-1 | few | TRBD2 | TRBV6-6 | CASSRAGFREQFF | TGTGCCAGCAGTCGAGCGGGATTCCGAGAGCAGTTCTTC
TRBJ1-4 | few | - | TRBV10-3 | CAISDVGAFGEKLFF | TGTGCCATCAGTGATGTAGGGGCGTTTGGTGAAAAACTGTTTTTT
TRBJ2-1 | - | - | TRBV28 | CASRSTGRNSYNEQFF | TGTGCCAGCAGGAGTACGGGACGGAACTCCTACAATGAGCAGTTCTTC
TRBJ1-1 | - | - | TRBV5-6 | CASSAGPNTEAFF | TGTGCCAGCAGCGCAGGTCCGAACACTGAAGCTTTCTTT
TRBJ2-2 | - | - | TRBV19 | CASYHRENTGELFF | TGTGCCAGTTATCACAGGGAAAACACCGGGGAGCTGTTTTTT
TRBJ2-1 | - | TRBD2 | TRBV6-5 | CASTKGGLAHEQFF | TGTGCCAGCACAAAAGGGGGACTAGCCCATGAGCAGTTCTTC